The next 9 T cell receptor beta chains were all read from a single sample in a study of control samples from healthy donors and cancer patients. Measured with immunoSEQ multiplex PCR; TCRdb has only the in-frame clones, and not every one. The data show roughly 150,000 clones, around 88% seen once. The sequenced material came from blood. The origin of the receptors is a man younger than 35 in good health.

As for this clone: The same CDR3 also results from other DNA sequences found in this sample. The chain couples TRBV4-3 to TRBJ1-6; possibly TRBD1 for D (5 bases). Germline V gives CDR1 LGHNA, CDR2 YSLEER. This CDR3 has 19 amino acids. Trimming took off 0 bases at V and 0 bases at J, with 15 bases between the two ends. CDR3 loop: CASSQDQGRGSSYNSPLHF. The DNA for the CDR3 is TGCGCCAGCAGCCAAGACCAAGGAAGGGGAAGCTCCTATAATTCACCCCTCCACTTT.

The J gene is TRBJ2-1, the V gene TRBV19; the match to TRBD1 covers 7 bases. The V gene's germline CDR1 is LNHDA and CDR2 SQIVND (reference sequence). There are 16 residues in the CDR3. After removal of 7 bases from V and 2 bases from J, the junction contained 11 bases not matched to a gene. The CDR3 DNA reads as TGTGCCAGTACACGACAGGGTTATTTACCCTACAATGAGCAGTTCTTC. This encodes CASTRQGYLPYNEQFF.

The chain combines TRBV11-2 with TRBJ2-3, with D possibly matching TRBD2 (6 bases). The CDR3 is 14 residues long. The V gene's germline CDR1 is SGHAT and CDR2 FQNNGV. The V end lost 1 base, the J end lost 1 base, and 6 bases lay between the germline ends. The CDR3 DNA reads TGTGCCAGCAGCTTAGCGGGGGGCACAGATACGCAGTATTTT. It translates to CASSLAGGTDTQYF.

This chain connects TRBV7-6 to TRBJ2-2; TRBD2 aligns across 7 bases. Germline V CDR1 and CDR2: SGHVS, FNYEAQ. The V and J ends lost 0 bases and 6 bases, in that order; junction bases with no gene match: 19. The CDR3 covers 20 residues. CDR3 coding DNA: TGTGCCAGCAGCTTAGCGTCAAGATCTCAGCGGGGCGGCGATTCCGGGGAGCTGTTTTTT. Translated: CASSLASRSQRGGDSGELFF.

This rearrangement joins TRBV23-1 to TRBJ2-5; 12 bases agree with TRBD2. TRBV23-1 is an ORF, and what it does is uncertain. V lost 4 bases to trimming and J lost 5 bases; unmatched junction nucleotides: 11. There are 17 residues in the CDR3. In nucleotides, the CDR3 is TGCGCCAGCAGTCGCCGCCACCCAGGACTAGCGGGGGAGACCCAGTACTTC. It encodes CASSRRHPGLAGETQYF.

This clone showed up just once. This CDR3 reads CASSLAGFSGGYTF. In nucleotides, the CDR3 is TGCGCCAGCAGCTTGGCCGGATTTTCAGGGGGCTACACCTTC. The chain carries TRBV5-1 and TRBJ1-2, with D tentatively TRBD1 (5 bases). This CDR3 spans 14 amino acids. V was pared by 0 bases and J by 8 bases, with 14 bases between. Germline assignment: CDR1 SGHRS and CDR2 YFSETQ.

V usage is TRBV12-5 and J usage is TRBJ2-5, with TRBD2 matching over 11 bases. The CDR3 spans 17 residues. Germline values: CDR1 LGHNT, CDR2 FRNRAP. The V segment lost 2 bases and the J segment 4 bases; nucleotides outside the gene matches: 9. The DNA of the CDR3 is TGTGCTAGTGGTTTGACTCCCGGGACTAGCGGAGGAGAGACCCAGTACTTC. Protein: CASGLTPGTSGGETQYF.

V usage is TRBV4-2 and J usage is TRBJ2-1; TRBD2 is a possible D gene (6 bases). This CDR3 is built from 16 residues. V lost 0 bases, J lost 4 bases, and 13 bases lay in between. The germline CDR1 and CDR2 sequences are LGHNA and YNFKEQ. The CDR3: CASSQESGLLYNEQFF. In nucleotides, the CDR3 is TGTGCCAGCAGCCAAGAGTCGGGACTCTTGTACAATGAGCAGTTCTTC.

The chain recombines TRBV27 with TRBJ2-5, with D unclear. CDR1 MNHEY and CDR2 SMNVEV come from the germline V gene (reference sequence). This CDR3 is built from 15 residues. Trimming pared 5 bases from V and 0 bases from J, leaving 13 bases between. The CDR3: CASSPSSNYQETQYF. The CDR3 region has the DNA TGTGCCAGCAGTCCATCCTCCAATTACCAAGAGACCCAGTACTTC.